The present entry profiles one T cell receptor (beta chain) with its context. Its antigen remains undetermined. No qualities accompany the bases; no much larger clone lies one base away. Participants in the prospective study were enrolled through a virtual design, were aged roughly 18 to 95 years, and lived in about 25 United States geographic areas. To assign participants to cohorts, the prospective study relied on clinical history that participants themselves reported in a screening survey and a study questionnaire. Recovered participants in ImmuneRACE Cohort 3 were defined by two consecutive negative NP/OP PCR tests, clearance by a healthcare professional, or resolution of symptoms. Each participant in the prospective study had whole blood, serum and a nasopharyngeal or oropharyngeal swab collected by mobile phlebotomists. Participants in the prospective study had the option to provide additional blood draws and questionnaires over a roughly 2-month period. Before DNA extraction, prospective study blood samples were shipped either frozen or at room temperature.

The data were obtained in a study of blood T cell repertoires in COVID-19 (dated by TCRdb to the early 2020s). Regarding the study in general: The collaborator samples originated in the United States, Italy and Spain and spanned the acute and convalescent phases of COVID-19. The prospective study material was composed of cDNA or gDNA derived from T cells, B-cell-depleted T cells, or PBMCs. Samples were obtained from the ongoing ImmuneRACE study (first 160 participants) and from some 1,200 subjects provided by 6 global collaborators. The repertoires were made available in a free public database intended to serve as a resource for research on the immune response to SARS-CoV-2. Where available, HLA class I and class II types were obtained from metadata supplied by the sample provider rather than from assay-based typing. A de-identified subject ID, COVID-19 status, age in years and sex were almost always included in the sample metadata. The dataset comprised deeply sampled blood TCRbeta repertoires from subjects exposed to, actively infected with, or recovered from COVID-19.

Overall results and qualifications from the work: The quantity of clinical and demographic metadata differed by source and by participant and was supplied without curation.

TCRbeta CDR3 regions were amplified from genomic DNA by means of the immunoSEQ Assay, a bias-controlled multiplex PCR. Per the source publication's procedure: Within the assay, amplification of reference gene primers was used to estimate how many nucleated cells each sample contained. Sequence reads were collapsed and filtered to measure the absolute abundance of every unique TCRbeta CDR3 rearrangement. For each sample, productive Simpson clonality was calculated by taking the square root of Simpson's diversity index across productive rearrangements. Not all clones reach the TCRdb copy of this immuneACCESS table, which keeps in-frame sequences only. Checked studies attribute under half of the gap to unresolved V genes and leave the rest unexplained. From that table come the V and J calls and clone size; the DNA was used to work out D and trimming. For this sample there are 310,000 or so clones; 87% appear just once. The ten top clones hold just under 9% of the sample.

V drops 3 bases and J drops 3 bases, leaving 10 bases in between. Looking up the germline V gene (reference sequence) yields CDR1 MNHEY and CDR2 SMNVEV. The CDR3 has 14 amino acids, counting the end cysteine and phenylalanine. The CDR3 DNA has 42 bases and is translated from base 1. The rearrangement combines TRBV27 with TRBJ2-3; tentative D gene TRBD1, with 6 bases matching. Sequencing was performed on PBMCs or T cells enriched from blood (not recorded which). This receptor was obtained from a woman younger than 35 who had recovered from COVID-19. The CDR3 region: CASSLSGVTDTQYF. Read as DNA, the sequence is TGTGCCAGCAGTTTGTCAGGGGTAACAGATACGCAGTATTTT.